What follows are 17 T cell receptor beta chains derived from one specimen sequenced in a study of shared clonotypes between healthy human individuals. Some clones are missing from TCRdb's copy, which holds only in-frame ones; the method was immunoSEQ multiplex PCR. In the table there are some 2,500,000 clones, about nine tenths of which are singletons. Material: naive CD4+ T cells from PBMCs. Subset indicated: CD45RA+ positively selected. The receptor source for this set is a man between 18 and 29 years old in good health. Some clones in this sample may be carry-over from other donors' samples.

The rearrangement joins TRBV4-2 to TRBJ2-7, with 10 bases identical to TRBD1. Germline V gives CDR1 LGHNA, CDR2 YNFKEQ. CDR3 length equals 17 residues. The J segment lost 4 bases and the V segment lost 4 bases, leaving 13 bases of the junction unmatched. CDR3 in amino acids: CASSLDRGREVRYEQYF. CDR3 nucleotides: TGTGCCAGCAGCCTCGACAGGGGGCGCGAGGTCCGTTACGAGCAGTACTTC.

This clone was seen a few times. Other DNA sequences of this sample code for an identical CDR3. This chain joins TRBV7-9 and TRBJ2-5, with 9 bases fitting TRBD1. The germline V gene has CDR1 SEHNR and CDR2 FQNEAQ (reference sequence). This CDR3 has 14 amino acids. V trimming: 3 bases; J trimming: 3 bases; junction bases outside the gene matches: 2. CDR3 residues: CASSFRTGEETQYF. The CDR3 DNA follows: TGTGCCAGCAGCTTTCGGACAGGGGAAGAGACCCAGTACTTC.

This clone was counted a single time. This chain links TRBV19 with TRBJ2-7; D assignment may be TRBD1 or TRBD2 (5 bases each). Germline assignment: CDR1 LNHDA and CDR2 SQIVND (reference sequence). This CDR3 has 14 residues. Trimming took 5 bases from V and 2 from J, leaving 13 bases between them. The CDR3 DNA follows: TGTGCCAGTAGTCCCCGGGGCGGCACCTACGAGCAGTACTTC. This encodes CASSPRGGTYEQYF. Drawing the rest from reference TRBV19 and TRBJ2-7, the complete variable domain is DGGITQSPKYLFRKEGQNVTLSCEQNLNHDAMYWYRQDPGQGLRLIYYSQIVNDFQKGDIAEGYSVSREKKESFPLTVTSAQKNPTAFYLCASSPRGGTYEQYFGPGTRLTVT.

The chain combines TRBV27 with TRBJ2-6, with D tentatively TRBD2 (6 bases). V lost 5 bases to trimming and J lost 0 bases, with 14 bases between them. Per germline, CDR1 MNHEY and CDR2 SMNVEV (reference sequence). The CDR3 length is 17 residues. CDR3 nucleotides: TGTGCCAGCAGTCCCCCGGGACTTACCTCTGGGGCCAACGTCCTGACTTTC. It translates to CASSPPGLTSGANVLTF.

The rearrangement uses TRBV7-2 and TRBJ2-7; D may be TRBD2 (5 bases). This CDR3 is 15 amino acids long. The germline CDR1 and CDR2 sequences are SGHTA and FQGNSA. With 2 bases removed from V and 6 bases from J, the gap between germline ends came to 17 bases. The CDR3 DNA sequence: TGTGCCAGCAGCTTAAGTCCGGGAACGCGCGGCGAGCAGTACTTC. Protein sequence: CASSLSPGTRGEQYF.

The chain links TRBV28 to TRBJ1-3, with 10 bases matching TRBD1. This CDR3 region has 18 residues. V was pared by 7 bases and J by 2 bases, with 14 bases of the junction left unmatched. In germline, CDR1 is MDHEN, CDR2 SYDVKM. DNA of the CDR3: TGTGCCAGCAACTCCTATGGCGGGACAGGGGAGGCTGGAAACACCATATATTTT. Translating gives CASNSYGGTGEAGNTIYF.

The chain joins TRBV10-3 to TRBJ2-7; a possible D gene is TRBD1 (6 bases). This CDR3 is 11 amino acids long. Germline assignment: CDR1 ENHRY and CDR2 SYGVKD. Trimming took off 6 bases at V and 12 bases at J, with 15 bases between the two ends. The CDR3 DNA reads as TGTGCCATCAGAAACCGGGACAACACGTACTTC. It encodes CAIRNRDNTYF.

With respect to this clone: Within the sample, other DNA sequences also encode this same CDR3. The chain joins TRBV20-1 to TRBJ1-3; D is uncertain. V lost 6 bases and J lost 2, with 5 bases in between. The CDR3 totals 11 residues. CDR1 DFQATT and CDR2 SNEGSKA come from the germline V gene (reference sequence). CDR3 loop: CSARTGNTIYF. The CDR3 nucleotides read TGCAGTGCCCGTACTGGAAACACCATATATTTT.

The V call is TRBV28, the J call TRBJ2-1; 10 nucleotides agree with TRBD2. V trimming: 7 bases; J trimming: 7 bases; junction bases outside the gene matches: 10. Per the germline V gene, CDR1 is MDHEN and CDR2 is SYDVKM. The CDR3 runs to 15 residues. CDR3 in DNA: TGTGCCAGCACCCACGTCGCTAGCGGGAGTAATGAGCAGTTCTTC. This codes for CASTHVASGSNEQFF.

This clone was counted between two and nine times. The chain employs TRBV7-9 and TRBJ1-5; 7 bases line up with TRBD1. The CDR3 is made up of 15 amino acids. Trimming took 5 bases from V and 1 from J; bases not matched to a gene: 5. Germline CDR1 is SEHNR and CDR2 is FQNEAQ (reference sequence). As DNA, the CDR3 is TGTGCCAGCAGCAAAGGGGGCTTGAGCAATCAGCCCCAGCATTTT. Translated, it gives CASSKGGLSNQPQHF. Looking up the rest from reference TRBV7-9 and TRBJ1-5 gives the full variable domain: DTGVSQNPRHKITKRGQNVTFRCDPISEHNRLYWYRQTLGQGPEFLTYFQNEAQLEKSRLLSDRFSAERPKGSFSTLEIQRTEQGDSAMYLCASSKGGLSNQPQHFGDGTRLSIL.

The chain joins TRBV5-6 to TRBJ2-7; D is unclear. The V gene's germline CDR1 is SGHDT and CDR2 YYEEEE. The CDR3 is 16 amino acids. V lost 4 bases and J 6 bases, leaving 23 bases between the germline ends. CDR3 protein: CASSPTRANLLSEQYF. The CDR3 DNA sequence: TGTGCCAGCAGCCCGACGCGAGCGAACCTTTTGTCCGAGCAGTACTTC.

The chain is built from TRBV7-9 and TRBJ1-2; no clear D. The CDR3 covers 17 residues. From germline, CDR1 is SEHNR and CDR2 FQNEAQ (reference sequence). V was pared by 5 bases and J by 8 bases, with 27 bases between. CDR3 coding DNA: TGTGCCAGCAGCCTAAGCGCCCCTGGGTCAACCTCCCCGGGCTACACCTTC. Its translation is CASSLSAPGSTSPGYTF. The full variable domain, with the rest looked up from reference TRBV7-9 and TRBJ1-2, is DTGVSQNPRHKITKRGQNVTFRCDPISEHNRLYWYRQTLGQGPEFLTYFQNEAQLEKSRLLSDRFSAERPKGSFSTLEIQRTEQGDSAMYLCASSLSAPGSTSPGYTFGSGTRLTVV.

This clone was recorded once. This chain links TRBV28 with TRBJ2-7; D is perhaps TRBD1 (5 bases). This CDR3 has 12 amino acids. Between the trimmed V and J ends, which lost 5 bases and 6 bases, there was a span of 11 bases. Germline V CDR1 and CDR2: MDHEN, SYDVKM. The CDR3 loop is CASSLTQVEQYF. As DNA, the CDR3 is TGTGCCAGCAGTCTTACACAGGTCGAGCAGTACTTC.

The chain carries TRBV30 and TRBJ2-1; unclear D gene. Deletions cut 5 bases from V and 3 bases from J, with 11 bases between. CDR1 GTSNPN and CDR2 SVGIG come from the germline V gene (reference sequence). This CDR3 is built from 13 residues. CDR3: CAWGELIYNEQFF. DNA for the CDR3: TGTGCCTGGGGAGAATTGATCTACAATGAGCAGTTCTTC. The whole variable domain, filled in from reference TRBV30 and TRBJ2-1, reads SQTIHQWPATLVQPVGSPLSLECTVEGTSNPNLYWYRQAAGRGLQLLFYSVGIGQISSEVPQNLSASRPQDRQFILSSKKLLLSDSGFYLCAWGELIYNEQFFGPGTRLTVL.

This chain joins TRBV28 and TRBJ1-5, with 12 bases matching TRBD1. V lost 4 bases and J lost 7; bases outside the gene matches: 8. This CDR3 region has 16 residues. The germline V gene has CDR1 MDHEN and CDR2 SYDVKM. The CDR3 sequence: CASSSTGTGGEQPQHF. The CDR3 coding sequence is TGTGCCAGCAGTTCAACCGGGACAGGGGGCGAACAGCCCCAGCATTTT.

The gene calls are TRBV28 and TRBJ2-1; D unclear. This CDR3 is 15 amino acids long. V was pared by 3 bases and J by 6 bases, with 15 bases between. Germline lookup yields CDR1 MDHEN and CDR2 SYDVKM. Here the CDR3 DNA reads TGTGCCAGCAGTTTCCCGAAGAGAGGAAGCAATGAGCAGTTCTTC. Its protein product is CASSFPKRGSNEQFF.

The rearrangement joins TRBV2 to TRBJ2-1, with D maybe TRBD1 (5 bases). Trimming removed 0 bases from V and 4 bases from J, with 16 bases in between. The germline V gene has CDR1 SNHLY and CDR2 FYNNEI. The CDR3 spans 17 residues. In DNA, the CDR3 is TGTGCCAGCAGTGAAGCGCTGGGCAGGGCCCCTTACAATGAGCAGTTCTTC. Translating gives CASSEALGRAPYNEQFF. The whole variable domain, filled in from reference TRBV2 and TRBJ2-1, reads EPEVTQTPSHQVTQMGQEVILRCVPISNHLYFYWYRQILGQKVEFLVSFYNNEISEKSEIFDDQFSVERPDGSNFTLKIRSTKLEDSAMYFCASSEALGRAPYNEQFFGPGTRLTVL.